These 7 T cell receptor beta chains originate from one sample sequenced in a study of shared clonotypes between healthy human individuals (dated by TCRdb to about 2020). Libraries were prepared through the immunoSEQ multiplex PCR assay. TCRdb carries this immuneACCESS record with in-frame sequences only. Its versions omit some clonotypes, under half of them owing to an unresolved V gene in the studies checked, with the rest unexplained. This sample has a few million clones in its table, and roughly 90% of those were observed once. The ten top clones hold about 0.41% of the sample. Specimen: naive CD4+ T cells from PBMCs. Sample cell subset or site, as interpreted from the label and publication: CD45RA+ positively selected. These receptors were taken from a man in his late teens or twenties in good health. Some clones in this sample may be carry-over from other donors' samples.

A few counts support this clone. The gene calls are TRBV30 and TRBJ1-5; D call uncertain. Germline V gene lookup returns CDR1 GTSNPN and CDR2 SVGIG (reference sequence). Trimming removed 0 bases from V and 6 bases from J, with 9 bases in between. This CDR3 region has 13 residues. The CDR3 loop is CAWSVTVGQPQHF. The CDR3 DNA reads TGTGCCTGGAGTGTAACGGTTGGTCAGCCCCAGCATTTT. The whole variable domain, filled in from reference TRBV30 and TRBJ1-5, reads SQTIHQWPATLVQPVGSPLSLECTVEGTSNPNLYWYRQAAGRGLQLLFYSVGIGQISSEVPQNLSASRPQDRQFILSSKKLLLSDSGFYLCAWSVTVGQPQHFGDGTRLSIL.

This chain joins TRBV5-1 and TRBJ1-4; D is unclear. Germline loops: CDR1 SGHRS, CDR2 YFSETQ. CDR3 length equals 13 residues. V was clipped by 4 bases and J by 4 bases, with 8 bases between them. This CDR3 reads CASSGNSNEKLFF. Written as DNA, the CDR3 is TGCGCCAGCAGCGGAAACAGTAATGAAAAACTGTTTTTT.

The genes are TRBV30 and TRBJ2-1; maybe TRBD1 (6 bases). The CDR3 covers 16 residues. The V gene lost 3 bases and the J gene lost 4 bases, with 19 bases spanning the gap. Germline loops: CDR1 GTSNPN, CDR2 SVGIG (reference sequence). The CDR3 region has the DNA TGTGCCTGGAGCACCAACCTACAGGGTCCGTACAATGAGCAGTTCTTC. Translated: CAWSTNLQGPYNEQFF.

This chain uses TRBV28 with TRBJ2-7, with D unresolved. V was shortened by 4 bases and J by 2 bases, with 18 bases between the two germline ends. From germline, CDR1 is MDHEN and CDR2 SYDVKM. The CDR3 sequence is 16 residues long. The CDR3 sequence: CASSWPGSASTYEQYF. The CDR3 nucleotides are TGTGCCAGCAGTTGGCCGGGCTCAGCGTCAACCTACGAGCAGTACTTC.

This clone came up a few times. The chain combines TRBV5-8 with TRBJ1-1, with a weak D call TRBD1 (5 bases). CDR1 is SGHTS, CDR2 YDEGEE, per germline. There are 13 residues in the CDR3. The germline V and J ends were trimmed by 3 bases and 1 base, with 7 bases remaining between them. CDR3 in amino acids: CASSWGRNTEAFF. In DNA, the CDR3 is TGTGCCAGCAGCTGGGGACGGAACACTGAAGCTTTCTTT.

A word on this clone: The sample contains more than one DNA sequence encoding this CDR3. The chain links TRBV5-1 to TRBJ2-3; D call uncertain. V shed 0 bases and J shed 3 bases, with 5 bases lying between them. This CDR3 comprises 13 residues. Germline V gene data show CDR1 as SGHRS and CDR2 as YFSETQ. CDR3 amino acids: CASSLAATDTQYF. The DNA for the CDR3 is TGCGCCAGCAGCTTGGCCGCGACAGATACGCAGTATTTT.

The chain joins TRBV7-9 to TRBJ2-1; 13 bases align to TRBD2. V gave up 3 bases and J gave up 1 base; unmatched junction bases: 6. The CDR3 length is 18 residues. Germline V lookup: CDR1 SEHNR, CDR2 FQNEAQ (reference sequence). The CDR3 nucleotides read TGTGCCAGCAGCTTGGGGACTAGCGGGATTGGTTCCTACAATGAGCAGTTCTTC. Amino acids: CASSLGTSGIGSYNEQFF.